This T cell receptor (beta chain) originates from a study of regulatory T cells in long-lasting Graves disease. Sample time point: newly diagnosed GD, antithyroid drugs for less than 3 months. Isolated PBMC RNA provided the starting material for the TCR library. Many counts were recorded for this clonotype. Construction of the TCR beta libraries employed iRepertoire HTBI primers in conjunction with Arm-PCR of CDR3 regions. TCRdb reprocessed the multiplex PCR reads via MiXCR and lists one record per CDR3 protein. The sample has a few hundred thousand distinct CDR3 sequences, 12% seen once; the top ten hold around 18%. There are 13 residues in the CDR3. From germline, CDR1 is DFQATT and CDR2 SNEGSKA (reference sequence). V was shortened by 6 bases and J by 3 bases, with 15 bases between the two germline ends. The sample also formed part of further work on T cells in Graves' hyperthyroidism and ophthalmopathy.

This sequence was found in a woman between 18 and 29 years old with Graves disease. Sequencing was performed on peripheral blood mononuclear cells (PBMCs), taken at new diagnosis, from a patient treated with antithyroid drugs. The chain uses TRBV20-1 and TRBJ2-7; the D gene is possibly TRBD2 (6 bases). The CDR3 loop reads CSAPPQGGYEQYF. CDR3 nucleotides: TGCAGTGCCCCCCCGCAGGGAGGCTACGAGCAGTACTTC.